The 25 T cell receptor beta chains in this list originate from one sample, sequenced in a study of cytomegalovirus exposure and HLA in healthy donors. Researchers ran the PCR with 60 Vbeta and 13 Jbeta primers. TCRdb keeps only in-frame clones here, not all; method: immunoSEQ multiplex PCR. The table shows 100,000 to 150,000 clones, with about 80% occurring only once. Material: PBMCs. The origin of the receptors is a male donor in good health and CMV-seronegative.

CDR3 residues: CASSLKGQRDVSLTDTQYF. The DNA of the CDR3 is TGCGCCAGCAGCCTTAAGGGACAGCGAGACGTTTCGTTAACAGATACGCAGTATTTT. V and J are TRBV5-1 and TRBJ2-3; 7 nucleotides match TRBD1. The CDR3 sequence is 19 residues long. V was clipped by 4 bases and J by 3 bases; unmatched bases: 20. From germline, CDR1 is SGHRS and CDR2 YFSETQ.

Here the CDR3 reads CATRRGDYEQYF. In DNA, the CDR3 is TGTGCCACCAGAAGGGGCGATTACGAGCAGTACTTC. The rearrangement uses TRBV19 and TRBJ2-5; a weak D match, TRBD1 (5 bases). The DNA end is a closer match to TRBJ2-7, so the J assignment may be wrong. The CDR3 sequence is 12 residues long. Germline CDR1 reads LNHDA; CDR2 reads SQIVND (reference sequence).

J is TRBJ1-1 and V is TRBV27; D is unclear. Per the germline V gene, CDR1 is MNHEY and CDR2 is SMNVEV (reference sequence). Between the trimmed V and J ends, which lost 2 bases and 2 bases, there was a span of 9 bases. The CDR3 contains 14 residues. In DNA form, the CDR3 reads TGTGCCAGCAGTTTACTGGGAGTTAACACTGAAGCTTTCTTT. Protein sequence: CASSLLGVNTEAFF.

The V call is TRBV28, the J call TRBJ1-1; D is perhaps TRBD1 (6 bases). Germline V gene sequence: CDR1 MDHEN, CDR2 SYDVKM. The V gene lost 7 bases and the J gene lost 0 bases, with 15 bases spanning the gap. The CDR3 spans 15 residues. In nucleotides, the CDR3 is TGTGCCAGCACGATGCAGGGGATCATGAACACTGAAGCTTTCTTT. Translated: CASTMQGIMNTEAFF.

The V gene is TRBV5-1, the J gene TRBJ2-1; 9 positions agree with TRBD2. The CDR3 sequence is 15 residues long. J gave up 5 bases and V 4 bases, and 7 bases lay outside the gene matches. Germline lookup yields CDR1 SGHRS and CDR2 YFSETQ. Here the CDR3 DNA reads TGCGCCAGCAGCCGCATAGCGGGAGCCAACAATGAGCAGTTCTTC. This encodes CASSRIAGANNEQFF.

This clone came up a few times. This chain connects TRBV11-2 to TRBJ2-7; D perhaps matches TRBD1 (5 bases). CDR1 and CDR2 from the germline V gene are SGHAT and FQNNGV. The CDR3 length is 13 residues. The V end was cut by 6 bases, the J end by 6 bases, with 15 bases between. CDR3 nucleotide sequence: TGTGCCAGCAGACTACTAAGGGGTGGCGAGCAGTACTTC. Amino acids: CASRLLRGGEQYF.

The rearrangement links TRBV9 to TRBJ2-5, with 10 nucleotides matching TRBD2. The CDR3 length is 15 residues. CDR1 is SGDLS and CDR2 is YYNGEE in the germline V gene. V trimming: 4 bases; J trimming: 2 bases; junction bases outside the gene matches: 5. The CDR3 DNA is TGTGCCAGCAGCCCGAGCGGGGGGGGTCAAGAGACCCAGTACTTC. It encodes CASSPSGGGQETQYF.

The chain has TRBV27 and TRBJ2-1, with a possible D match to TRBD1 (6 bases). The CDR3 is 15 residues long. Germline CDR1 MNHEY, CDR2 SMNVEV (reference sequence). V was shortened by 0 bases and J by 4 bases, with 10 bases between the two germline ends. Written as DNA, the CDR3 is TGTGCCAGCAGTTTATCGTGGGGGCAGTACAATGAGCAGTTCTTC. Its protein product is CASSLSWGQYNEQFF.

The gene calls are TRBV4-1 and TRBJ2-5, with 9 bases identical to TRBD1. Germline lookup yields CDR1 MGHRA and CDR2 YSYEKL. V shed 6 bases and J 4 bases; nucleotides not matched to a gene: 3. The CDR3 has 13 amino acids. The CDR3 DNA reads TGCGCCAGCAGGGACAGGGGCGGAGAGACCCAGTACTTC. Its protein product is CASRDRGGETQYF.

This clone was seen just once. J is TRBJ2-4 and V is TRBV7-8; 13 positions match TRBD2. The trim removed 1 base at V and 1 base at J, leaving 16 bases unmatched. CDR1 and CDR2 from the germline V gene are SGHVS and FQNEAQ. CDR3 size: 22 residues. The CDR3 coding sequence is TGTGCCAGCAGCTTAGAGGGACTAGCGGGATTTCTAGGAGGGAGGGCCAAAAACATTCAGTACTTC. Translated, it gives CASSLEGLAGFLGGRAKNIQYF.

J is TRBJ1-6 and V is TRBV9, with TRBD1 matching over 8 bases. With V trimmed by 3 bases and J by 5 bases, 7 bases remained unmatched. This CDR3 region has 16 residues. Germline V gives CDR1 SGDLS, CDR2 YYNGEE. This CDR3 reads CASSEGGTGHNSPLHF. DNA for the CDR3: TGTGCCAGCAGCGAGGGGGGGACAGGCCATAATTCACCCCTCCACTTT.

With respect to this clone: One end of the junction does not line up with germline, which may come from a read error. The chain uses TRBV7-9 and TRBJ1-1; the D is unclear. CDR3 length equals 12 residues. CDR1 and CDR2 from the germline V gene are SEHNR and FQNEAQ (reference sequence). CDR3 in amino acids: CSSSLEYREAFF. CDR3 sequence (DNA): TGTTCCAGCAGCTTAGAGTACAGAGAAGCTTTCTTT. Full variable domain (rest looked up from reference TRBV7-9 and TRBJ1-1): DTGVSQNPRHKITKRGQNVTFRCDPISEHNRLYWYRQTLGQGPEFLTYFQNEAQLEKSRLLSDRFSAERPKGSFSTLEIQRTEQGDSAMYLCSSSLEYREAFFGQGTRLTVV.

The rearrangement joins TRBV30 to TRBJ1-2; 7 bases align to TRBD1. Germline CDR1 is GTSNPN and CDR2 is SVGIG (reference sequence). This CDR3 region has 14 residues. Unmatched junction bases numbered 7, after V lost 2 bases and J lost 4 bases. CDR3 DNA sequence: TGTGCCTGGAGTTCAGGGGGAAGTGGCTATGGCTACACCTTC. Its translation: CAWSSGGSGYGYTF.

DNA of the CDR3: TGTGCCAGCAGTCGCCGGAGGGACAGGGGTCGGTTTTGGCCCCAGCATTTT. Translating it yields CASSRRRDRGRFWPQHF. The chain has TRBV2 and TRBJ1-5, with 10 nucleotides matching TRBD1. Germline CDR1 SNHLY, CDR2 FYNNEI. This CDR3 is 17 amino acids long. V dropped 5 bases and J dropped 9; count of bases not matched to a gene: 16.

This clone has a handful of counts. For the CDR3, the DNA is TGTGCCAGCAGAGTCCAGGGAGGTTCAGCCGGGGAGCTGTTTTTT. Translated: CASRVQGGSAGELFF. V usage is TRBV25-1 and J usage is TRBJ2-2, with D maybe TRBD2 (6 bases). Trimming took off 6 bases at V and 6 bases at J, with 17 bases between the two ends. Germline CDR1 MGHDK, CDR2 SYGVNS. This CDR3 is built from 15 residues.

CDR3 nucleotides: TGTGCCACCAGCAGAGTGGCAGGACATACTAGCAATCAGCCCCAGCATTTT. This sequence encodes CATSRVAGHTSNQPQHF. This chain joins TRBV15 and TRBJ1-5; TRBD1 is a possible D gene (5 bases). The CDR3 runs 17 residues. V gave up 1 base and J gave up 0 bases, with 13 bases separating them. Germline values: CDR1 LNHNV, CDR2 YYDKDF (reference sequence).

This chain joins TRBV19 and TRBJ1-6; D is possibly TRBD1 (6 bases). V lost 5 bases to trimming and J lost 6 bases, with 17 bases between them. Germline lookup yields CDR1 LNHDA and CDR2 SQIVND (reference sequence). This CDR3 region has 16 residues. CDR3 DNA sequence: TGTGCCAGTAGTCGGCCCCAGATCAGGGGTAATTCACCCCTCCACTTT. Protein product: CASSRPQIRGNSPLHF.

The V call is TRBV11-3, the J call TRBJ2-1; 16 positions match TRBD2. J gave up 5 bases and V 5 bases, and 12 bases lay outside the gene matches. Germline CDR1 is SGHNT and CDR2 is YENEEA. The CDR3 length is 19 residues. The DNA of the CDR3 is TGTGCCAGCAGCCGGACTCCGGGACTAGCGGGAGGGCCCGACAATGAGCAGTTCTTC. It translates to CASSRTPGLAGGPDNEQFF.

This chain connects TRBV7-6 to TRBJ2-3; 10 nucleotides match TRBD1. V was pared by 5 bases and J by 2 bases, with 7 bases of the junction left unmatched. From germline, CDR1 is SGHVS and CDR2 FNYEAQ. This CDR3 comprises 16 residues. The CDR3 reads CASSPTGTGVTDTQYF. Written as DNA, the CDR3 is TGTGCCAGCAGCCCCACCGGGACAGGGGTCACAGATACGCAGTATTTT. Full variable domain (outside the CDR3, taken from reference TRBV7-6 and TRBJ2-3): GAGVSQSPRYKVTKRGQDVALRCDPISGHVSLYWYRQALGQGPEFLTYFNYEAQQDKSGLPNDRFSAERPEGSISTLTIQRTEQRDSAMYRCASSPTGTGVTDTQYFGPGTRLTVL.

The chain carries TRBV11-3 and TRBJ2-5, with TRBD1 as a possible D gene (6 bases). V was shortened by 4 bases and J by 3 bases, with 6 bases between the two germline ends. Germline V gene sequence: CDR1 SGHNT, CDR2 YENEEA. CDR3 size: 12 residues. This chain's CDR3 is CASSSGEETQYF. CDR3 sequence (DNA): TGTGCCAGCAGCTCAGGGGAAGAGACCCAGTACTTC.

This clone was recorded only once. The J gene is TRBJ1-3, the V gene TRBV28; D is possibly TRBD1 (5 bases). The CDR3 is 14 amino acids. V shed 2 bases and J shed 4 bases, with 9 bases lying between them. Germline-derived CDR1 and CDR2 are MDHEN and SYDVKM. This CDR3 is CASSLAGSGNTIYF. In DNA form, the CDR3 reads TGTGCCAGCAGTTTAGCAGGGTCGGGAAACACCATATATTTT.

This chain links TRBV10-2 with TRBJ2-5; 9 positions agree with TRBD2. The V and J ends lost 2 bases and 5 bases, in that order; junction bases with no gene match: 9. The length of the CDR3 is 16 residues. CDR1 is WSHSY, CDR2 SAAADI, per germline. CDR3 residues: CASSEVTSGSNETQYF. CDR3 sequence (DNA): TGCGCCAGCAGTGAGGTGACTAGCGGAAGTAACGAGACCCAGTACTTC.

This chain joins TRBV5-5 and TRBJ2-3, with D uncertain. Between the trimmed V and J ends, which lost 0 bases and 0 bases, there was a span of 11 bases. The CDR3 covers 16 residues. Germline V CDR1 and CDR2: SGHKS, YYEKEE (reference sequence). The chain's CDR3 is CASSLENFGSTDTQYF. The CDR3 bases are TGTGCCAGCAGCTTGGAAAACTTCGGGAGCACAGATACGCAGTATTTT.

The chain joins TRBV4-2 to TRBJ2-1, with 7 bases aligning to TRBD2. The germline V gene has CDR1 LGHNA and CDR2 YNFKEQ. CDR3 length equals 16 residues. Trimming cost V 1 base and J 4 bases; bases outside gene matches: 7. The CDR3 reads CASSQAGGTTYNEQFF. CDR3 DNA sequence: TGTGCCAGCAGCCAAGCCGGAGGGACTACGTACAATGAGCAGTTCTTC.

The J gene is TRBJ2-1, the V gene TRBV5-6; 14 nucleotides agree with TRBD2. V shed 3 bases and J 8 bases; nucleotides not matched to a gene: 13. This CDR3 spans 18 amino acids. Looked up from germline, CDR1 is SGHDT and CDR2 is YYEEEE. The CDR3 region has the DNA TGTGCCAGCAGCTCGGAGACTAGCGGGGGGGCCAGGTTGTATGAGCAGTTCTTC. Its protein product is CASSSETSGGARLYEQFF.